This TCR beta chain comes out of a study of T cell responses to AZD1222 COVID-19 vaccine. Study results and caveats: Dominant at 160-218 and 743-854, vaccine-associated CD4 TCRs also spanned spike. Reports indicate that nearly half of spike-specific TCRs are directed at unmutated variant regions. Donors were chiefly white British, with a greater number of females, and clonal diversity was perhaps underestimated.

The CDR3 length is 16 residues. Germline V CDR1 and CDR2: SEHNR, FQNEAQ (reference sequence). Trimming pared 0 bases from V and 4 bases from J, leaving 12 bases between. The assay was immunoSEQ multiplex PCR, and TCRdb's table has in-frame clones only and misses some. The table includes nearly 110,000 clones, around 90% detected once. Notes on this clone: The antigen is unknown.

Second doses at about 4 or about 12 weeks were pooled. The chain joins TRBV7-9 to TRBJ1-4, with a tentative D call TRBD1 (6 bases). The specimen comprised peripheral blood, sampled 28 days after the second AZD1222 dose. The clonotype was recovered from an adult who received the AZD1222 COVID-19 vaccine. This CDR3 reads CASSLANRADNEKLFF. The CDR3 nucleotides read TGTGCCAGCAGCTTAGCTAACAGGGCTGATAATGAAAAACTGTTTTTT.